The 22 T cell receptor beta chains in this list originate from one sample, sequenced in a study of blood T cells in healthy people across ages. A sample-barcoded 5' primer and a J-beta primer mix were used in a second PCR of about 7 to 12 cycles. TCRdb re-derived calls from the 5' RACE reads in MiXCR, one entry per CDR3 protein. This table has 700,000 or so distinct CDR3 sequences, 40% to 50% appearing once. The sequencing input was blood. These receptors all come from a man aged 80 or over in good health.

J is TRBJ1-4 and V is TRBV7-2; D uncertain. Germline CDR1 is SGHTA and CDR2 is FQGNSA. The CDR3 length is 15 residues. V was pared by 8 bases and J by 5 bases, with 18 bases between. The CDR3 region has the DNA TGTGCCAGCGGCCCAGGAGGCGGGCTGAATGAAAAACTGTTTTTT. It specifies CASGPGGGLNEKLFF.

This CDR3 reads CASSQVSGSGELFF. Written as DNA, the CDR3 is TGTGCCAGCAGCCAAGTGTCCGGGTCCGGGGAGCTGTTTTTT. The V gene is TRBV4-2, the J gene TRBJ2-2; D gene ambiguous. CDR1 is LGHNA, CDR2 YNFKEQ, per germline. The CDR3 is 14 amino acids. The V gene lost 1 base and the J gene lost 6 bases, with 9 bases spanning the gap.

The chain is built from TRBV4-1 and TRBJ2-3; D gene ambiguous. The germline V gene encodes CDR1 MGHRA and CDR2 YSYEKL. This CDR3 comprises 13 residues. Between the trimmed V and J ends, which lost 0 bases and 4 bases, there was a span of 5 bases. The CDR3 DNA reads TGCGCCAGCAGCCAAGATGGCCCAGATACGCAGTATTTT. It encodes CASSQDGPDTQYF.

This clonotype appeared a few times. The chain is built from TRBV12-3 or TRBV12-4 and TRBJ2-1; 12 nucleotides match TRBD2. This CDR3 spans 14 amino acids. Losses at the gene ends were 6 bases for V and 14 bases for J; bases not matched to a gene: 11. The CDR3 DNA follows: TGTGCCAGCAGCCAACGACTAGCGGGGGTGTTAGAGTTCTTC. Amino acids: CASSQRLAGVLEFF.

This clonotype was seen a few times. The chain has TRBV12-5 and TRBJ2-1; 7 bases fit TRBD1. Germline V gene lookup returns CDR1 LGHNT and CDR2 FRNRAP. The CDR3 is made up of 15 amino acids. After removal of 7 bases from V and 9 bases from J, the junction contained 15 bases not matched to a gene. CDR3 region: CASASDRVGVVEQFF. The CDR3 DNA reads TGTGCTAGTGCTTCAGACAGGGTTGGGGTCGTTGAGCAGTTCTTC.

As for this clonotype: An end of the junction does not agree with germline; a read error may underlie this. J is TRBJ2-7 and V is TRBV11-2; 9 bases match TRBD1. This CDR3 has 15 amino acids. The germline V gene has CDR1 SGHAT and CDR2 FQNNGV. The DNA of the CDR3 is TGTGCCAGCAGCTTAGGGGCGGGACAGGGCTACGAGCAGTATTTC. This gives the protein CASSLGAGQGYEQYF.

This clonotype has at least ten counts. The V gene is TRBV7-2, the J gene TRBJ1-6; D might be TRBD1 (5 bases). The V gene's germline CDR1 is SGHTA and CDR2 FQGNSA. The CDR3 runs 14 residues. The V and J ends lost 10 bases and 7 bases respectively, with 17 bases between them. The chain's CDR3 is CATQVGTQNSPLHF. The CDR3 DNA follows: TGTGCCACGCAAGTCGGGACGCAGAATTCACCCCTCCACTTT.

The rearrangement links TRBV6-5 to TRBJ2-3, with unresolved D. Germline loops: CDR1 MNHEY, CDR2 SVGAGI. Trimming took off 5 bases at V and 0 bases at J, with 12 bases between the two ends. The length of the CDR3 is 15 residues. CDR3 DNA: TGTGCCAGCAGTACCCGACGAGGAAGCACAGATACGCAGTATTTT. Its translation is CASSTRRGSTDTQYF.

This rearrangement joins TRBV6-2 or TRBV6-3 to TRBJ2-7; 14 positions agree with TRBD2. The CDR3 contains 15 residues. CDR1 MNHEY and CDR2 SVGEGT come from the germline V gene. J lost 6 bases, V lost 6 bases, and 7 bases had no gene match. Written as DNA, the CDR3 is TGTGCCAGCAGAAAAACCGGGACTAGCGGGAGCGAGCAGTACTTC. Translated: CASRKTGTSGSEQYF.

This clonotype has at least ten counts. The chain recombines TRBV6-5 with TRBJ2-1; 10 bases map to TRBD2. In germline, CDR1 is MNHEY, CDR2 SVGAGI. The ends lost 8 bases at V and 5 bases at J; junction bases unmatched: 6. CDR3 length: 14 amino acids. In nucleotides, the CDR3 is TGTGCCAGCGGGGCTAGCGGGAGAAACAATGAGCAGTTCTTC. Its protein product is CASGASGRNNEQFF.

This rearrangement joins TRBV4-1 to TRBJ2-1; 9 bases align to TRBD1. V dropped 4 bases and J dropped 9; count of bases not matched to a gene: 10. The germline V gene encodes CDR1 MGHRA and CDR2 YSYEKL. This CDR3 spans 15 amino acids. The CDR3 sequence: CASSPPGQGQGEQFF. The CDR3 DNA reads TGCGCCAGCAGCCCTCCGGGACAGGGTCAAGGTGAGCAGTTCTTC.

CDR3 nucleotide sequence: TGTGCCAGCAGCACCGGGACAGGGGACTATGGCTACACCTTC. Translation gives CASSTGTGDYGYTF. The chain employs TRBV7-2 and TRBJ1-2; 10 bases are shared with TRBD1. The CDR3 contains 14 residues. The ends lost 5 bases at V and 3 bases at J; junction bases unmatched: 3. Germline V gene data show CDR1 as SGHTA and CDR2 as FQGNSA.

The rearrangement links TRBV4-2 to TRBJ2-1; D remains unclear. Trimming removed 0 bases at V and 12 bases at J, with 9 bases between. Germline CDR1 reads LGHNA; CDR2 reads YNFKEQ. This CDR3 contains 12 residues. CDR3 DNA sequence: TGTGCCAGCAGCCAAGATTTTAGGTTGCAGTTCTTC. This encodes CASSQDFRLQFF.

The rearrangement uses TRBV20-1 and TRBJ1-2; D possibly corresponds to TRBD1 (6 bases). The germline V and J ends were trimmed by 5 bases and 4 bases, with 23 bases remaining between them. Germline CDR1 reads DFQATT; CDR2 reads SNEGSKA (reference sequence). The CDR3 runs 16 residues. The DNA of the CDR3 is TGCAGTGCTCTGGGCACGGGGGGGGCTGGTGGCTATGGCTACACCTTC. It is translated as CSALGTGGAGGYGYTF.

The chain couples TRBV20-1 to TRBJ2-1, with 15 bases identical to TRBD2. This CDR3 region has 19 residues. The ends lost 1 base at V and 4 bases at J; junction bases unmatched: 11. Germline CDR1 DFQATT, CDR2 SNEGSKA (reference sequence). The CDR3 DNA reads as TGCAGTGCTAGAGTCGAGACCGGGACTAGCGGGAGGCCTTACAATGAGCAGTTCTTC. This sequence encodes CSARVETGTSGRPYNEQFF.

The CDR3: CASSTERQSYQETQYF. The CDR3 coding sequence is TGTGCCAGCTCAACAGAGAGACAGTCTTACCAAGAGACCCAGTACTTC. The rearrangement joins TRBV18 to TRBJ2-5; D possibly corresponds to TRBD1 (5 bases). The CDR3 is 16 residues long. CDR1 is KGHSH, CDR2 LQKENI, per germline. V dropped 5 bases and J dropped 0 bases, with 16 bases sitting between them.

This clonotype was detected a few times. CDR3 amino acids: CASSRRQGNYNEQFF. CDR3 coding DNA: TGTGCCAGCAGCAGGCGTCAGGGAAACTACAATGAGCAGTTCTTC. The chain has TRBV11-3 and TRBJ2-1, with D perhaps TRBD1 (5 bases). The germline V gene encodes CDR1 SGHNT and CDR2 YENEEA. V lost 5 bases and J lost 3, with 14 bases in between. CDR3 length equals 15 residues.

Remarks on this clonotype: A read error is possible here, since a much larger clone lies one base away. The chain carries TRBV14 and TRBJ2-5; 9 bases match TRBD1. The junction had 3 bases not matched to a gene; V was cut back by 3 bases and J by 4 bases. This CDR3 has 14 residues. Germline assignment: CDR1 SGHDN and CDR2 FVKESK. CDR3 sequence (DNA): TGTGCCAGCAGCCAGAACAGGGGGCTAGAGACCCAGTACTTC. This sequence encodes CASSQNRGLETQYF. The full variable domain, with the rest looked up from reference TRBV14 and TRBJ2-5, is EAGVTQFPSHSVIEKGQTVTLRCDPISGHDNLYWYRRVMGKEIKFLLHFVKESKQDESGMPNNRFLAERTGGTYSTLKVQPAELEDSGVYFCASSQNRGLETQYFGPGTRLLVL.

Worth noting for this clonotype: Possible read error: a much larger clone is one base away. The rearrangement joins TRBV5-1 to TRBJ2-5; the D gene is possibly TRBD2 (6 bases). The CDR3 extends over 13 amino acids. The germline V gene encodes CDR1 SGHRS and CDR2 YFSETQ. Written as DNA, the CDR3 is TGCGCCAGCAGCTTGAGACTAGAAGAGACCCGGTACTTC. This translates into CASSLRLEETRYF.

There are many counts of this clonotype. The chain links TRBV9 to TRBJ2-4; tentatively, D is TRBD1 (5 bases). CDR3 length: 16 amino acids. Trimming took off 7 bases at V and 0 bases at J, with 17 bases between the two ends. Germline CDR1 is SGDLS and CDR2 is YYNGEE. CDR3 sequence (DNA): TGTGCCAGCGGAAATGACAGCAATCTAGCCAAAAACATTCAGTACTTC. The encoded protein is CASGNDSNLAKNIQYF.

This clonotype was seen many times. The chain recombines TRBV10-3 with TRBJ1-2; the match to TRBD1 covers 8 bases. The germline CDR1 and CDR2 sequences are ENHRY and SYGVKD. The CDR3 is made up of 15 amino acids. The ends lost 3 bases at V and 6 bases at J; junction bases unmatched: 9. The CDR3 DNA reads as TGTGCCATCAGTGATCGGGACAGGCCTTTAGATGGCTACACCTTC. Its translation: CAISDRDRPLDGYTF.

This chain links TRBV6-2 or TRBV6-3 with TRBJ2-1; TRBD2 aligns across 7 bases. V lost 5 bases, J lost 6 bases, and 13 bases stayed unmatched. CDR1 and CDR2 from the germline V gene are MNHEY and SVGEGT. CDR3 length: 16 amino acids. CDR3 sequence: CASSVGLGIVGNEQFF. The CDR3 DNA sequence: TGTGCCAGCAGTGTCGGACTAGGGATTGTAGGCAATGAGCAGTTCTTC.